This TCR beta chain is drawn from a study of T cell changes during pregnancy in multiple sclerosis. The CDR3 loop spans 14 amino acids. V shed 4 bases and J 2 bases; nucleotides not matched to a gene: 4. Germline V gene data show CDR1 as SGHRS and CDR2 as YFSETQ. As to this clone: Other DNA sequences from this sample encode an identical CDR3 as well.

Data came from immunoSEQ multiplex PCR; TCRdb stores just in-frame clones and leaves some out. The repertoire has 49,000 or so clones, 85% to 95% of them found once; the top ten carry approximately 0.4%. The clonotype originates from a female donor in good health, enrolled as a control in a pregnancy study. The sample here was CD4+ T cells from peripheral blood mononuclear cells, taken in the second trimester of pregnancy. This sequence joins TRBV5-1 and TRBJ2-3; 7 bases line up with TRBD1. The CDR3 sequence is CASSLGQNTDTQYF. CDR3 nucleotide sequence: TGCGCCAGCAGCCTGGGACAGAACACAGATACGCAGTATTTT.